This T cell receptor beta chain derives from a study of Ad26.COV2.S vaccination and SARS-CoV-2 variants. Study as a whole: The trial was COV1001 and the donor's arm was Ad26.COV2.S. Findings and caveats of the study: Substantial response breadth was reportedly seen for spike-specific CD8+ and CD4+ T cells after vaccination.

Treatment described: 19 received Ad26.COV2.S at low or high dose, single or two shots; about 5 received placebo; per-sample allocation not given. Material that was analyzed had been drawn on day 63 after the first vaccine or placebo injection. The study used a vaccine consisting of an Ad26 vector that expressed Wuhan-strain SARS-CoV-2 spike. The repertoire was sequenced with immunoSEQ multiplex PCR; TCRdb's copy has only in-frame clones and lacks some. Of more than 400,000 clones listed, 90% are singletons. Details on this clone: Its antigen is as yet unknown.

Sequences were derived from peripheral blood, sampled in a trial of Ad26.COV2.S vaccine versus placebo. The sequence was collected from a person aged 18-60 years who received the Ad26.COV2.S COVID-19 vaccine or a placebo.

In DNA, the CDR3 is TGCAGCGTTGCCAGGGAGTACAATGAGCAGTTCTTC. Translating gives CSVAREYNEQFF. The V gene is TRBV29-1, the J gene TRBJ2-1, with D possibly called TRBD1 or TRBD2 (5 bases each). V shed 4 bases and J shed 4 bases, with 8 bases lying between them. Per germline, CDR1 SQVTM and CDR2 ANQGSEA. The CDR3 totals 12 residues.